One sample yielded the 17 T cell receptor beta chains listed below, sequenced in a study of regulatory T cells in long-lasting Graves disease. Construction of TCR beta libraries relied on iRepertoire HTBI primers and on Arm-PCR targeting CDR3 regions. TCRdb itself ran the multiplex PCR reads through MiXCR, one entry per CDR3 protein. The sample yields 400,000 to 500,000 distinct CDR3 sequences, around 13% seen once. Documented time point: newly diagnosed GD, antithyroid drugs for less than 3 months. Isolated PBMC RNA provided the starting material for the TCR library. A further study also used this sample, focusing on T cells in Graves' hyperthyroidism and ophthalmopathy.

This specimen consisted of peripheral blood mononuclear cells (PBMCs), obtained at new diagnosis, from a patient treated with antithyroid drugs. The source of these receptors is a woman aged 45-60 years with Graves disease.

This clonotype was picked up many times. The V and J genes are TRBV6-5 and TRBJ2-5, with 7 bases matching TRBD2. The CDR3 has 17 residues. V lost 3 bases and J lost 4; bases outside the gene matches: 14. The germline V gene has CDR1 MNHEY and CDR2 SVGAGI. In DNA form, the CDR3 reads TGTGCCAGCAGTTATTCTACCGGGACTACGGGGCGAGAGACCCAGTACTTC. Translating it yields CASSYSTGTTGRETQYF.

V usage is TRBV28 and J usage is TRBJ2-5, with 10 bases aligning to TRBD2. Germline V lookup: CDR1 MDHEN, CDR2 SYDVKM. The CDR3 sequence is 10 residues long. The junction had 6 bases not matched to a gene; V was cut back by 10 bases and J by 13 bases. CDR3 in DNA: TGTGCCACCGGGACTAGCGTAGGGTACTTC. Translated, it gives CATGTSVGYF.

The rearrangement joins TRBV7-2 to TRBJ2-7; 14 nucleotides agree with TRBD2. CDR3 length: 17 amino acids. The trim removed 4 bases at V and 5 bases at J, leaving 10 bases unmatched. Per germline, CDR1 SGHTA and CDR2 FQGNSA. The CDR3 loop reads CASSWTGTSGSAHEQYF. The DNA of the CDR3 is TGTGCCAGCAGCTGGACAGGGACTAGCGGGAGTGCCCACGAGCAGTACTTC.

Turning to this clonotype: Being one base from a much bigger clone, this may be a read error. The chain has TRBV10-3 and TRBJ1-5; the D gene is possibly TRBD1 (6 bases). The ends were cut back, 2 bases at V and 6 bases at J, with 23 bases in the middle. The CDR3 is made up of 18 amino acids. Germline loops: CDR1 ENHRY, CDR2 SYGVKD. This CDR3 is CAISEVAGGGGGIQPQHF. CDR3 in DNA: TGTGCCATCAGTGAGGTGGCGGGGGGCGGGGGAGGCATTCAGCCCCAGCATTTT.

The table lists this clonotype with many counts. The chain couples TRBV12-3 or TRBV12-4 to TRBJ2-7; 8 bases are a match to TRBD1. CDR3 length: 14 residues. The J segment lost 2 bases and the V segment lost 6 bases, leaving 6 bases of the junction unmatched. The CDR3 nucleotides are TGTGCCAGCAGACAGGGGGACGGTGCCTACGAGCAGTACTTC. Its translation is CASRQGDGAYEQYF.

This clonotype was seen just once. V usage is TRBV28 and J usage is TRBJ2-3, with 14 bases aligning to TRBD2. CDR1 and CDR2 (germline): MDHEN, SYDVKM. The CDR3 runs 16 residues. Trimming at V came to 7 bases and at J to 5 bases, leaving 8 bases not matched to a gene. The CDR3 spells CASISGLAGVRDTQYF. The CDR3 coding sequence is TGTGCCAGCATCTCGGGACTAGCGGGAGTTCGAGATACGCAGTATTTT.

The chain's CDR3 is CASSQDVGSGSYNEQFF. CDR3 nucleotide sequence: TGCGCCAGCAGCCAAGATGTGGGGAGCGGGTCCTACAATGAGCAGTTCTTC. V is TRBV4-1 and J is TRBJ2-1, with D tentatively TRBD2 (6 bases). The CDR3 loop spans 17 amino acids. The ends were cut back, 0 bases at V and 1 base at J, with 13 bases in the middle. Germline V gene sequence: CDR1 MGHRA, CDR2 YSYEKL.

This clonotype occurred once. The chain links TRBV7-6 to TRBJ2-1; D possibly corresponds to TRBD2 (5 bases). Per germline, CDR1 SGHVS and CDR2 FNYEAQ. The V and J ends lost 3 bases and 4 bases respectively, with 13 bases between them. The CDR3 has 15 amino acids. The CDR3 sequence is CASSLRAGTYNEQFF. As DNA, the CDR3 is TGTGCCAGCAGCTTGAGGGCCGGAACGTACAATGAGCAGTTCTTC.

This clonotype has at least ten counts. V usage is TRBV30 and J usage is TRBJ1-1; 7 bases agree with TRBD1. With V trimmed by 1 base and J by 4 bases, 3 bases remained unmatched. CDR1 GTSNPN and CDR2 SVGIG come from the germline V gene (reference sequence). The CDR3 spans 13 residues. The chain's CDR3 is CAWSADRVTEAFF. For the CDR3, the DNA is TGTGCCTGGAGTGCCGACAGGGTCACTGAAGCTTTCTTT.

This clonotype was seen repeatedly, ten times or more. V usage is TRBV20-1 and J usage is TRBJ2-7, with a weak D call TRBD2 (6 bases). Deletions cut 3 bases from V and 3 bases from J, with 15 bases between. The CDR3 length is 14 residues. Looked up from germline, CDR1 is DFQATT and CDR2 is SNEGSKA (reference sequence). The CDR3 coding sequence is TGCAGTGCTAGGAGGCGGGACGGCCTCTACGAGCAGTACTTC. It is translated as CSARRRDGLYEQYF.

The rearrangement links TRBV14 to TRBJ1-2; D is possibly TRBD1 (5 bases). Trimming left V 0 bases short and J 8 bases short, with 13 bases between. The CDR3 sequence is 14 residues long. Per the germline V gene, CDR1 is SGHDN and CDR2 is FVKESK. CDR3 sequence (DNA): TGTGCCAGCAGCCAAGACAGGGTGTTGCGGGGCTACACCTTC. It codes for CASSQDRVLRGYTF.

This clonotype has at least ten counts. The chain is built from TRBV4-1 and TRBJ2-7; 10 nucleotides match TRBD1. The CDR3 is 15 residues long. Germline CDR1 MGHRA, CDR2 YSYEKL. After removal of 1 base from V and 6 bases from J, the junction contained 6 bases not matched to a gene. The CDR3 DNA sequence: TGCGCCAGCAGCCAAGGACAGGGGGCTAGGCGCGAGCAGTACTTC. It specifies CASSQGQGARREQYF.

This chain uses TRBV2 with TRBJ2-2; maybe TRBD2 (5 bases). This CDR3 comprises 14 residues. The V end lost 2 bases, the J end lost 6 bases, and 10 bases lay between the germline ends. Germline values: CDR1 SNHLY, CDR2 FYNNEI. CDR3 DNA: TGTGCCAGCAGTGAATTCGGGGAGTCCGGGGAGCTGTTTTTT. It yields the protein CASSEFGESGELFF.

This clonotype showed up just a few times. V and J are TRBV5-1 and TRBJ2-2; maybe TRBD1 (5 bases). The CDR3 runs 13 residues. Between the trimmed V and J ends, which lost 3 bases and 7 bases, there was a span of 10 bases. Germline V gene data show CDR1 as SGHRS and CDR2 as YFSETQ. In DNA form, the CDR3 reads TGCGCCAGCAGCTACCAGGGTGACGGGGAGCTGTTTTTT. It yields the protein CASSYQGDGELFF.

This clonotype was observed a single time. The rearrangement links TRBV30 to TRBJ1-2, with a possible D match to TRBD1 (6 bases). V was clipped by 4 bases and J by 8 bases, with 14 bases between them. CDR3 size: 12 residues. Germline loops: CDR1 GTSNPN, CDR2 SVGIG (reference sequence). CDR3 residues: CAWNRALRGYTF. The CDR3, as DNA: TGTGCCTGGAACAGGGCCCTTCGGGGCTACACCTTC.

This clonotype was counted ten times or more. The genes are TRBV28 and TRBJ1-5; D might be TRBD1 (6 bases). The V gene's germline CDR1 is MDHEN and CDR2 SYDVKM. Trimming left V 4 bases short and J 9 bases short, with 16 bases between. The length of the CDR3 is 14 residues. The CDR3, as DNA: TGTGCCAGCAGTTCGGAGACAGGCTCAAGGCCCCAGCATTTT. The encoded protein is CASSSETGSRPQHF.

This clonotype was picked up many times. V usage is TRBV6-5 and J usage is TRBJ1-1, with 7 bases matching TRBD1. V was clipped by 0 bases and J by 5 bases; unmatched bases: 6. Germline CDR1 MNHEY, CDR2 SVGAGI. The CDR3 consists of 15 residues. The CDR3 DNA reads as TGTGCCAGCAGTTACTCGAACAGGGGAGGTACTGAAGCTTTCTTT. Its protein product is CASSYSNRGGTEAFF.